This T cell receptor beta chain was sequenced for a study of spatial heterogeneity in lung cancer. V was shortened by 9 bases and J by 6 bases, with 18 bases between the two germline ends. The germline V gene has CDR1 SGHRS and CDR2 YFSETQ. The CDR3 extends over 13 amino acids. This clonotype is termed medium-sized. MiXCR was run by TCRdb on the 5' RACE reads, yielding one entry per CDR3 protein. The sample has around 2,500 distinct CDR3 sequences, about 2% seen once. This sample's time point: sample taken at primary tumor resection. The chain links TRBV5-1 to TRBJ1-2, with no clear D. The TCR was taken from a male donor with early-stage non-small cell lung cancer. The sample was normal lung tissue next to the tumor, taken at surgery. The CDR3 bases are TGCGCCACTACTGCCACCGATACGGATGGCTACACCTTC. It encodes CATTATDTDGYTF.